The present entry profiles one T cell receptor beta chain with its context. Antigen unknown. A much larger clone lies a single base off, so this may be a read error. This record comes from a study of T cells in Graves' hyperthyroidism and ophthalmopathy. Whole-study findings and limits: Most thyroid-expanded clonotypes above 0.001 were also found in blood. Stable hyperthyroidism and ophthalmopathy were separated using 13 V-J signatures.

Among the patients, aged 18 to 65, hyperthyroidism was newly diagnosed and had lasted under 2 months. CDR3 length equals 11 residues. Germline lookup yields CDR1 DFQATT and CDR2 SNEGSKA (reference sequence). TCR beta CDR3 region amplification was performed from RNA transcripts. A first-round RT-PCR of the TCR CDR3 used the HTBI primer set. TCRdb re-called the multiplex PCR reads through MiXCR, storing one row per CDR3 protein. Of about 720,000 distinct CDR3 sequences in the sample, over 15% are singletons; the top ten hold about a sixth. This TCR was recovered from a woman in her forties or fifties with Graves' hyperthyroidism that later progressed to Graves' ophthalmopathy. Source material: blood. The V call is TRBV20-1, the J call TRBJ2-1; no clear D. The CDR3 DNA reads TGCAGTTCTAGTGGAATCAATGAGCAGTTCTTC. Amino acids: CSSSGINEQFF.